Shown below are 22 T cell receptor beta chains from a single sample sequenced in a study of regulatory T cells in long-lasting Graves disease. Documented time point: newly diagnosed GD, antithyroid drugs for less than 3 months. Scientists built the TCR library using RNA that was extracted from PBMCs. Construction of the TCR beta libraries employed iRepertoire HTBI primers in conjunction with Arm-PCR of CDR3 regions. In TCRdb, the multiplex PCR reads were re-called with MiXCR into one record per CDR3 protein. The sample yields approximately 400,000 distinct CDR3 sequences, 15% seen once. The data were also submitted as part of a second study, on T cells in Graves' hyperthyroidism and ophthalmopathy.

The source material was peripheral blood mononuclear cells (PBMCs), sampled at new diagnosis, from a patient treated with antithyroid drugs. These receptors were obtained from a woman younger than 45 with Graves disease.

This clonotype was seen only a few times. The V call is TRBV5-5, the J call TRBJ2-3; the D gene is possibly TRBD2 (5 bases). Germline CDR1 SGHKS, CDR2 YYEKEE (reference sequence). CDR3 size: 15 residues. Trimming stripped 4 bases from V and 2 bases from J, with 14 bases between. In DNA, the CDR3 is TGTGCCAGCAGCCTTCGCGGGTCCCACACAGATACGCAGTATTTT. This sequence encodes CASSLRGSHTDTQYF.

The genes are TRBV27 and TRBJ2-1; 14 bases are a match to TRBD2. From germline, CDR1 is MNHEY and CDR2 SMNVEV (reference sequence). V trimming: 4 bases; J trimming: 9 bases; junction bases outside the gene matches: 5. The CDR3 runs 15 residues. In DNA form, the CDR3 reads TGTGCCAGCAGTTCCCCCGGGACTAGCGGGGGTGAGCAGTTCTTC. This sequence encodes CASSSPGTSGGEQFF.

The sample holds many counts of this clonotype. V gene TRBV12-3 or TRBV12-4 combines with J gene TRBJ1-1; 7 nucleotides align to TRBD1. CDR3 length: 14 amino acids. V lost 7 bases and J lost 3; bases outside the gene matches: 8. CDR3 coding DNA: TGTGCCAGCACCCGAACAGGGGAGTACACTGAAGCTTTCTTT. Amino acids: CASTRTGEYTEAFF.

This clonotype has a handful of counts. J is TRBJ1-2 and V is TRBV5-1; possibly TRBD1 for D (5 bases). V gave up 0 bases and J gave up 8 bases, with 14 bases separating them. Germline V gene lookup returns CDR1 SGHRS and CDR2 YFSETQ. The CDR3 contains 14 residues. In nucleotides, the CDR3 is TGCGCCAGCAGCTTGGCGGGGACTTCGGGGGGCTACACCTTC. Translating gives CASSLAGTSGGYTF.

This sequence joins TRBV5-1 and TRBJ2-1; 12 bases agree with TRBD2. V shed 0 bases, J shed 13 bases, and the junction held 2 bases outside the gene matches. Germline loops: CDR1 SGHRS, CDR2 YFSETQ. The CDR3 is 13 residues long. The CDR3 reads CASSLGLAGDQFF. DNA for the CDR3: TGCGCCAGCAGCTTGGGACTAGCGGGAGATCAGTTCTTC.

The chain is built from TRBV11-1 and TRBJ2-7; TRBD2 matches at 7 bases. Trimming removed 1 base from V and 2 bases from J; junction bases left unmatched: 8. Germline values: CDR1 SGHAT, CDR2 FQDESV (reference sequence). CDR3 length: 16 residues. The CDR3 nucleotides read TGTGCCAGCAGCTTAGTACGGGCGGGAGATCCCTACGAGCAGTACTTC. Amino acid sequence: CASSLVRAGDPYEQYF.

This chain links TRBV20-1 with TRBJ2-3; 10 bases line up with TRBD2. The CDR3 is 16 amino acids. V gave up 4 bases and J gave up 1 base; unmatched junction bases: 8. CDR1 is DFQATT and CDR2 is SNEGSKA in the germline V gene (reference sequence). CDR3 sequence (DNA): TGCAGTGCTACAGAACTCGGGACTAGCGGCACAGATACGCAGTATTTT. It specifies CSATELGTSGTDTQYF.

The V call is TRBV9, the J call TRBJ2-5; 13 bases map to TRBD2. The germline CDR1 and CDR2 sequences are SGDLS and YYNGEE. V was pared by 1 base and J by 1 base, with 7 bases of the junction left unmatched. The CDR3 sequence is 18 residues long. CDR3 loop: CASSVQTGTSGIQETQYF. DNA of the CDR3: TGTGCCAGCAGCGTACAAACTGGGACTAGCGGGATCCAAGAGACCCAGTACTTC.

This chain joins TRBV5-4 and TRBJ2-5; TRBD1 is a possible D gene (5 bases). Germline V gene lookup returns CDR1 SGHNT and CDR2 YYREEE (reference sequence). CDR3 length equals 13 residues. V lost 0 bases, J lost 6 bases, and 9 bases lay in between. The CDR3 nucleotides are TGTGCCAGCAGCTTGGAAGGGGTAAAGACCCAGTACTTC. Translated: CASSLEGVKTQYF.

Many counts were recorded for this clonotype. This rearrangement joins TRBV3-1 to TRBJ2-4, with 12 bases matching TRBD2. The CDR3 is 15 amino acids. Germline CDR1 LGHDT, CDR2 YNNKEL (reference sequence). The J segment lost 7 bases and the V segment lost 1 base, leaving 2 bases of the junction unmatched. The CDR3 DNA sequence: TGTGCCAGCAGCCAAGGGACTAGCGGGAACAACATTCAGTACTTC. It yields the protein CASSQGTSGNNIQYF.

This clonotype showed up just once. The final CDR3 position lacks the conserved phenylalanine or tryptophan, pointing to a likely read error. The chain uses TRBV3-1 and TRBJ2-2; D gene ambiguous. The germline V gene encodes CDR1 LGHDT and CDR2 YNNKEL (reference sequence). The CDR3 totals 11 residues. The CDR3 loop is CPSRHTGELFL. As DNA, the CDR3 is TGTCCCAGCAGACACACCGGGGAGCTGTTTCTT.

This clonotype was found many times. The chain carries TRBV6-1 and TRBJ2-4; D is ambiguous. This CDR3 region has 18 residues. V lost 5 bases to trimming and J lost 1 base, with 21 bases between them. CDR1 and CDR2 (germline): MNHNS, SASEGT. CDR3 bases: TGTGCCAGCAGTCCCCGCCTCGACTTGACTGTGGCCAAAAACATTCAGTACTTC. Translated: CASSPRLDLTVAKNIQYF.

This clonotype was seen many times. The CDR3 nucleotides are TGTGCCAGCAGCGGTGGCGGGAGGGACAATGAGCAGTTCTTC. Translation gives CASSGGGRDNEQFF. The chain is built from TRBV11-1 and TRBJ2-1; 9 nucleotides agree with TRBD2. The CDR3 extends over 14 amino acids. V shed 5 bases, J shed 5 bases, and the junction held 4 bases outside the gene matches. Germline CDR1 and CDR2: SGHAT and FQDESV (reference sequence). The full variable domain, in which reference TRBV11-1 and TRBJ2-1 provide the parts outside the CDR3, is EAEVAQSPRYKITEKSQAVAFWCDPISGHATLYWYRQILGQGPELLVQFQDESVVDDSQLPKDRFSAERLKGVDSTLKIQPAELGDSAMYLCASSGGGRDNEQFFGPGTRLTVL.

The gene calls are TRBV3-1 and TRBJ1-2; D is unresolved. The germline V and J ends were trimmed by 4 bases and 3 bases, with 18 bases remaining between them. This CDR3 region has 16 residues. Germline values: CDR1 LGHDT, CDR2 YNNKEL (reference sequence). CDR3 loop: CASSPGRGSFDYGYTF. The CDR3 region has the DNA TGTGCCAGCAGCCCCGGGAGAGGATCCTTTGACTATGGCTACACCTTC. The variable domain in full, with the rest retrieved from reference TRBV3-1 and TRBJ1-2, is DTAVSQTPKYLVTQMGNDKSIKCEQNLGHDTMYWYKQDSKKFLKIMFSYNNKELIINETVPNRFSPKSPDKAHLNLHINSLELGDSAVYFCASSPGRGSFDYGYTFGSGTRLTVV.

In its sample, this clonotype was seen many times. The rearrangement uses TRBV2 and TRBJ2-1; D is perhaps TRBD1 or TRBD2 (5 bases each). With 5 bases removed from V and 4 bases from J, the gap between germline ends came to 18 bases. The CDR3 has 16 residues. Germline CDR1 and CDR2: SNHLY and FYNNEI. The CDR3 nucleotides are TGTGCCAGCAGTTCCTTCACCGGGACCGTTTACAATGAGCAGTTCTTC. This gives the protein CASSSFTGTVYNEQFF.

The chain combines TRBV9 with TRBJ2-1, with TRBD2 identical over 13 bases. Trimming at V came to 3 bases and at J to 3 bases, leaving 3 bases not matched to a gene. This CDR3 region has 16 residues. CDR1 and CDR2 (germline): SGDLS, YYNGEE. The CDR3 region has the DNA TGTGCCAGCAGCGCCGGGACTAGCGGGGACTACAATGAGCAGTTCTTC. It translates to CASSAGTSGDYNEQFF.

This clonotype was seen ten or more times. Here the CDR3 reads CASSERGRTTDTQYF. In DNA form, the CDR3 reads TGCGCCAGCAGTGAAAGAGGGAGAACGACAGATACGCAGTATTTT. The V gene is TRBV10-1, the J gene TRBJ2-3; D may be TRBD2 (5 bases). Germline V gene sequence: CDR1 WNHNN, CDR2 SYGVQD (reference sequence). The CDR3 loop spans 15 amino acids. V lost 3 bases and J 3 bases, leaving 13 bases between the germline ends.

The chain recombines TRBV5-1 with TRBJ2-5, with TRBD2 matching over 9 bases. This CDR3 spans 15 amino acids. V lost 5 bases and J lost 5; bases outside the gene matches: 10. Germline lookup yields CDR1 SGHRS and CDR2 YFSETQ. The CDR3 DNA is TGCGCCAGCAGTTATGATAGCGGGAGATGGGAGACCCAGTACTTC. As protein: CASSYDSGRWETQYF.

This clonotype has more than one count but fewer than ten. This CDR3 reads CATSHRTGGSYEQYF. The CDR3 nucleotides are TGTGCCACCAGTCATAGGACAGGGGGTTCCTACGAGCAGTACTTC. J is TRBJ2-7 and V is TRBV15; TRBD1 agrees at 10 bases. V lost 6 bases and J lost 1; bases outside the gene matches: 6. Per germline, CDR1 LNHNV and CDR2 YYDKDF (reference sequence). This CDR3 contains 15 residues.

The rearrangement uses TRBV5-1 and TRBJ2-5; TRBD1 agrees at 7 bases. CDR3 length equals 13 residues. J lost 2 bases, V lost 10 bases, and 8 bases had no gene match. CDR1 SGHRS and CDR2 YFSETQ come from the germline V gene. The CDR3 loop is CASPGQTQETQYF. The CDR3 bases are TGCGCCTCGCCGGGACAGACACAAGAGACCCAGTACTTC.

This chain joins TRBV4-1 and TRBJ1-3; no clear D. This CDR3 contains 19 residues. Looked up from germline, CDR1 is MGHRA and CDR2 is YSYEKL. V was clipped by 0 bases and J by 0 bases, with 18 bases between them. The CDR3 is CASSQDFPTRQNSGNTIYF. The CDR3 DNA reads as TGCGCCAGCAGCCAAGATTTCCCGACCCGGCAGAACTCTGGAAACACCATATATTTT.

CDR3 amino acids: CAISEEAGSNYGYTF. The CDR3 region has the DNA TGTGCCATCAGTGAGGAGGCAGGGAGTAACTATGGCTACACCTTC. This chain links TRBV10-3 with TRBJ1-2; TRBD1 is a possible D gene (5 bases). The CDR3 length is 15 residues. Deletions cut 2 bases from V and 1 base from J, with 11 bases between. Germline V gives CDR1 ENHRY, CDR2 SYGVKD.